What follows are 3 T cell receptor beta chains derived from one specimen sequenced in a study of blood T cell repertoires in COVID-19. Only in-frame clones appear in the TCRdb table, and some are missing; sequencing was by immunoSEQ multiplex PCR. The table lists about 250,000 clones, 70% to 90% of them singletons. Sequenced input: peripheral blood. The receptors were gathered from a woman in her thirties or forties who had recovered from COVID-19.

The rearrangement joins TRBV7-9 to TRBJ2-7; D is perhaps TRBD1 (6 bases). The CDR3 is made up of 14 amino acids. The germline CDR1 and CDR2 sequences are SEHNR and FQNEAQ (reference sequence). The V gene lost 4 bases and the J gene lost 4 bases, with 14 bases spanning the gap. The DNA for the CDR3 is TGTGCCAGCAGCTCCCTAGGGACACCATACGAGCAGTACTTC. Translation gives CASSSLGTPYEQYF.

This chain links TRBV3-1 (or the pseudogene TRBV3-2) with TRBJ2-7, with D unresolved. The ends were cut back, 0 bases at V and 2 bases at J, with 17 bases in the middle. This CDR3 region has 17 residues. Looked up from germline, CDR1 is LGHDT and CDR2 is YNNKEL (reference sequence). This chain's CDR3 is CASSQEYVVMPTYEQYV. CDR3 nucleotides: TGTGCCAGCAGCCAAGAGTACGTAGTAATGCCAACCTACGAGCAGTACGTC.

The gene calls are TRBV19 and TRBJ2-7, with D perhaps matching TRBD2 (5 bases). V was pared by 7 bases and J by 0 bases, with 13 bases between. The CDR3 has 14 residues. Germline lookup yields CDR1 LNHDA and CDR2 SQIVND (reference sequence). CDR3 sequence (DNA): TGTGCCAGTACCAGAGGGTGGGGCTCCTACGAGCAGTACTTC. Translated, it gives CASTRGWGSYEQYF. The full variable domain, completed using reference TRBV19 and TRBJ2-7, is DGGITQSPKYLFRKEGQNVTLSCEQNLNHDAMYWYRQDPGQGLRLIYYSQIVNDFQKGDIAEGYSVSREKKESFPLTVTSAQKNPTAFYLCASTRGWGSYEQYFGPGTRLTVT.